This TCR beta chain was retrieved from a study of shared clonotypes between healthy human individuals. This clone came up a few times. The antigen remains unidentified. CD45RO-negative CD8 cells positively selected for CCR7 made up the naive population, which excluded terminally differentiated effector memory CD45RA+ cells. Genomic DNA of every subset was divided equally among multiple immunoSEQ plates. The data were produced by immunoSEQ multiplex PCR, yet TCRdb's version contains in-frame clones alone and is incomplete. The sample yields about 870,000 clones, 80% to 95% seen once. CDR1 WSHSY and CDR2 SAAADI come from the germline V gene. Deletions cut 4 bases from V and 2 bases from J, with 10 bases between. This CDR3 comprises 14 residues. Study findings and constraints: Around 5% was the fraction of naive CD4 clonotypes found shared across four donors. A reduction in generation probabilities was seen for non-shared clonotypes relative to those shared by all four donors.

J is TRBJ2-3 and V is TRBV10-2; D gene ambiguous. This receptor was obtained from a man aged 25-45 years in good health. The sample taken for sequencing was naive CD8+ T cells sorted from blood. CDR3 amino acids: CASSGGSLTDTQYF. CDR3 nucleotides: TGCGCCAGCAGTGGCGGCAGCCTCACAGATACGCAGTATTTT.